The source of this T cell receptor (beta chain) is a study of monozygotic twins with cystic fibrosis. Profiled with immunoSEQ multiplex PCR; TCRdb holds only in-frame clones, not every one. The sample consists of 30,000 to 35,000 clones, around 65% of them appearing once. Germline V lookup: CDR1 ENHRY, CDR2 SYGVKD. V was trimmed by 8 bases and J by 8 bases, leaving 21 bases between them. This CDR3 has 14 residues. A remark on this clone: Its antigen is as yet unknown.

Overall study findings and caveats: Shared CDR3 numbers were not associated with age, concordance or severity.

The sequence came from a girl aged 10 to 17 with cystic fibrosis. The V and J genes are TRBV10-3 and TRBJ1-2; tentative D call: TRBD1 (6 bases). Sequenced: blood. CDR3 sequence reads: CAIPLPWGARGYTF. The CDR3 region has the DNA TGTGCCATCCCCCTCCCCTGGGGGGCTCGCGGCTACACCTTC.